The rows below give T cell receptor beta chains drawn from one sample of a study of Graves' ophthalmopathy and Graves' hyperthyroidism. TCRdb independently ran MiXCR on the multiplex PCR reads; one entry per CDR3 protein. The repertoire holds around 1.1 million distinct CDR3 sequences, with about 35% as singletons. Sequencing used peripheral blood or thyroid tissue (not recorded which). These receptor sequences come from an adult man with Graves' hyperthyroidism. CDR3s include the opening cysteine and the closing phenylalanine or tryptophan. Each record gives: D gene, J gene, clone size, V gene, CDR3 DNA, CDR3 protein. D genes are given only for firm matches. Size is omitted from some rows. Given values are once, few, many or a class for expanded clones.

>-|TRBJ1-1|-|TRBV7-2
TGTGCCAGCAGCTCCTGGGGGGGGAACACTGAAGCTTTCTTT
CASSSWGGNTEAFF
>-|TRBJ1-5|-|TRBV24-1
TGTGCCACCAGTCGGGGGACCAATCAGCCCCAGCATTTT
CATSRGTNQPQHF
>-|TRBJ1-1|-|TRBV10-3
TGTGCCAGCAGTTACCCCTTTGGTGGACGAGGCACTGAAGCTTTCTTT
CASSYPFGGRGTEAFF
>-|TRBJ1-4|many|TRBV9
TGTGCCAGCAGCTTAGGGACCCGAGGGAATGAAAAACTGTTTTTT
CASSLGTRGNEKLFF
>-|TRBJ2-5|many|TRBV12-3/TRBV12-4
TGTGCCAGCAGTTTAAGGGGGGGCCGGGACATGCAAGAGACCCAGTACTTC
CASSLRGGRDMQETQYF
>-|TRBJ2-2|once|TRBV5-5
TGTGCCAGCAGCGACGGTCGTGGGTCTCACACCGGGGAGCTGTTTTTT
CASSDGRGSHTGELFF
>-|TRBJ1-5|-|TRBV4-1
TGCGCCAGCAGCCATCGACACTCCAATCAGCCCCAGCATTTT
CASSHRHSNQPQHF
>-|TRBJ2-5|many|TRBV20-1
TGCAGTGCTAACTACAGGGAAGAGACCCAGTACTTC
CSANYREETQYF
>-|TRBJ1-6|many|TRBV7-9
TGTGCCAGCAGCTTGTATCAAGAAAATTCACCCCTCCACTTT
CASSLYQENSPLHF
>TRBD2|TRBJ2-5|-|TRBV6-2/TRBV6-3
TGTGCCAGCAGGGCTAGCGGGAGTCGAGAGACCCAGTACTTC
CASRASGSRETQYF
>TRBD2|TRBJ2-7|many|TRBV19
TGTGCCAGTAGTAACCTAGCGGGAGGCGAGCAGTACTTC
CASSNLAGGEQYF
>TRBD2|TRBJ2-7|many|TRBV7-2
TGTGCCAGCAGCTCAACTAGCGCGAGCTCCTACGAGCAGTACTTC
CASSSTSASSYEQYF
>-|TRBJ2-7|many|TRBV12-3/TRBV12-4
TGTGCCAGCAGTCCGAGTCCTTGGGGGGTGGGGGAGCAGTACTTC
CASSPSPWGVGEQYF
>TRBD1|TRBJ1-3|-|TRBV9
TGTGCCTGGAGTTCGAGACAGGGTGTGGGTTCTGGAAACACCATATATTTT
CAWSSRQGVGSGNTIYF
>TRBD1|TRBJ2-7|many|TRBV29-1
TGCAGCGTTGAAGGGACAGGGCCAGCCTACGAGCAGTACTTC
CSVEGTGPAYEQYF
>TRBD1|TRBJ2-5|few|TRBV6-5
TGTGCCAGCAGGGATACAGGGGCTTGGGAGACCCAGTACTTC
CASRDTGAWETQYF
>-|TRBJ2-5|-|TRBV7-8
TGTGCCACCAGTGATTTCGGCGGGTTCGAGACCCAGTACTTC
CATSDFGGFETQYF
>-|TRBJ2-7|-|TRBV11-2
TGTGCCAGCAGCTTAGACATGACAGTCTATGGCTACGAGCAGTACTTC
CASSLDMTVYGYEQYF
>-|TRBJ1-5|-|TRBV20-1
TGCAGTGCTAGAGACCGGCGGGGGGCCTATAGCAATCAGCCCCAGCATTTT
CSARDRRGAYSNQPQHF
>-|TRBJ1-1|-|TRBV25-1
TGTGCCAGCAGTGAACGGGGGCGGTCGACTGAAGCTTTCTTT
CASSERGRSTEAFF
>-|TRBJ1-5|-|TRBV15
TGTGCCACCAGCAGAGATCTTCACAGGCATTTT
CATSRDLHRHF
>-|TRBJ1-5|many|TRBV7-8
TGTGCCAGCAGCTCCCACTTCAGAGGGGCGGTTCAGCCCCAGCATTTT
CASSSHFRGAVQPQHF
>TRBD1|TRBJ1-6|few|TRBV7-9
TGTGCCAGCGACCCGACAGGGGGCTCTTCACCCCTCCACTTT
CASDPTGGSSPLHF
>TRBD1|TRBJ2-7|many|TRBV5-1
TGCGCCAGCAGCCCGCAGGACAGGGTAATGGACGAGCAGTACTTC
CASSPQDRVMDEQYF
>-|TRBJ2-7|-|TRBV7-2
TGTGCCAGCAGCTTAAGTGGGACAACCACCTACGAGCAGTACTTC
CASSLSGTTTYEQYF
>-|TRBJ2-7|-|TRBV20-1
TGCAGTGCTAGATCCTATACACGCACTGACTCCTACGAGCAGTACTTC
CSARSYTRTDSYEQYF
>-|TRBJ2-7|few|TRBV10-2
TGCGCCAGCAGTGAGCCGCGCGTTCGCGGATACGAGCAGTACTTC
CASSEPRVRGYEQYF
>-|TRBJ1-5|-|TRBV20-1
TGCAGTGCTAGTAGACAGGCCCAGCATTTT
CSASRQAQHF
>TRBD2|TRBJ2-5|-|TRBV2
TGTGCCAGCAGTGAAGGGGAGCGGGAGAGGTTC
CASSEGERERF
>-|TRBJ1-2|-|TRBV7-6
TGTGCCAGCAGCTTAGGCAGGGCCCAAATGGGCTACACCTTC
CASSLGRAQMGYTF
>TRBD2|TRBJ2-7|few|TRBV19
TGTGCCAGTATTAGTGATGGAGGGTGGGGGACTAGCGGGAGATCTATCTACGAGCAGTACTTC
CASISDGGWGTSGRSIYEQYF
>TRBD1|TRBJ2-3|-|TRBV7-3
TGTGCCAGCAGCGGGGGACCGGGACAGGGAGGAGATACGCAGTATTTT
CASSGGPGQGGDTQYF
>-|TRBJ1-6|few|TRBV4-1
TGCGCCAGCAGCCTTGCCACGGGGGGGGGTTCACCCCTCCACTTT
CASSLATGGGSPLHF
>-|TRBJ1-5|-|TRBV9
TGTGCCAGCAGCGTAGTATGGGGAGGACAGTGCAATCAGCCCCAGCATTTT
CASSVVWGGQCNQPQHF
>-|TRBJ2-2|-|TRBV5-1
TGCGCCAGCAGCGCCGTCGGGGAGCTGTTTTTT
CASSAVGELFF
>TRBD2|TRBJ2-5|-|TRBV10-3
TGTGCCATCAGTGATTTGAGCGGGAGGGCCGAGGAGGAGACCCAGTACTTC
CAISDLSGRAEEETQYF
>-|TRBJ2-5|-|TRBV7-6
TGTGCCAGCACCCGCGATCCAGGGCGCCAAGGGCCCCAGTACTTC
CASTRDPGRQGPQYF
>-|TRBJ2-1|-|TRBV19
TGTGCCAGTAGTATGGTACAGTACAATGAGCAGTTCTTC
CASSMVQYNEQFF
>TRBD2|TRBJ2-7|few|TRBV12-3/TRBV12-4
TGTGCCAGCAGCGGGACTAGCGGGATGAGCTCCTACGAGCAGTACTTC
CASSGTSGMSSYEQYF
>-|TRBJ1-2|-|TRBV2
TGTGCCAGCAGTAACAGTCGACAGGGCTACACCTTC
CASSNSRQGYTF